Each of the 17 T cell receptor beta chains below was sequenced from the same sample in a study of identical twins. One entry per CDR3 protein, called by TCRdb with MiXCR from the 5' RACE reads. The repertoire holds over 550,000 distinct CDR3 sequences, with less than 9% as singletons. This sample also appeared in a second study, on yellow fever vaccine responses in identical twins.

The sample taken for sequencing was PBMCs. Source of these receptors: a woman younger than 30 in good health.

The genes are TRBV12-3 or TRBV12-4 and TRBJ1-6, with 7 bases that match TRBD1. J lost 5 bases, V lost 7 bases, and 2 bases had no gene match. This CDR3 is built from 13 residues. The chain's CDR3 is CASTGQHNSPLHF. In DNA form, the CDR3 reads TGTGCCAGCACGGGACAGCATAATTCACCCCTCCACTTT.

This clonotype was counted at least ten times. The rearrangement links TRBV10-3 to TRBJ2-3, with TRBD2 as a possible D gene (6 bases). Per the germline V gene, CDR1 is ENHRY and CDR2 is SYGVKD. V was pared by 10 bases and J by 3 bases, with 17 bases between. This CDR3 contains 14 residues. The CDR3 sequence: CASAPGGSTDTQYF. CDR3 sequence (DNA): TGTGCCAGCGCTCCCGGGGGTTCTACAGATACGCAGTATTTT.

There are many counts of this clonotype. The chain employs TRBV4-1 and TRBJ2-3; D might be TRBD1 or TRBD2, each matching 5 bases. This CDR3 contains 14 residues. Germline CDR1 MGHRA, CDR2 YSYEKL. The V end lost 0 bases, the J end lost 5 bases, and 9 bases lay between the germline ends. In DNA, the CDR3 is TGCGCCAGCAGCCAAGACGGGGCAGTAGATACGCAGTATTTT. Translation: CASSQDGAVDTQYF.

This clonotype came up a few times. The gene calls are TRBV20-1 and TRBJ2-3; 8 bases are a match to TRBD1. Germline V gene data show CDR1 as DFQATT and CDR2 as SNEGSKA (reference sequence). CDR3 length: 16 amino acids. The trim removed 0 bases at V and 1 base at J, leaving 6 bases unmatched. The CDR3, as DNA: TGCAGTGCTAGAGAATTCAGGGGGCTCGGCACAGATACGCAGTATTTT. Translation: CSAREFRGLGTDTQYF.

The genes are TRBV25-1 and TRBJ2-5; 8 bases map to TRBD2. CDR1 and CDR2 (germline): MGHDK, SYGVNS. The ends lost 1 base at V and 5 bases at J; junction bases unmatched: 3. The CDR3 length is 14 residues. The CDR3 spells CASSESASGETQYF. The CDR3 coding sequence is TGTGCCAGCAGTGAATCGGCTAGCGGGGAGACCCAGTACTTC.

This clonotype was detected a few times. J is TRBJ2-7 and V is TRBV29-1; no clear D. CDR3 length equals 12 residues. V lost 4 bases, J lost 6 bases, and 13 bases lay in between. Germline V gene sequence: CDR1 SQVTM, CDR2 ANQGSEA. In DNA form, the CDR3 reads TGCAGCGTTGGCGGTGACCTCCGCGAGCAGTACTTC. Its protein product is CSVGGDLREQYF.

This clonotype was detected ten times or more. The chain combines TRBV9 with TRBJ2-3; 7 nucleotides agree with TRBD1. V lost 0 bases, J lost 2 bases, and 9 bases stayed unmatched. The CDR3 length is 17 residues. The germline V gene has CDR1 SGDLS and CDR2 YYNGEE. In DNA, the CDR3 is TGTGCCAGCAGCGTAGATGCCAGACAGGGACCCACAGATACGCAGTATTTT. It specifies CASSVDARQGPTDTQYF.

The CDR3 reads CASGQYEQFF. The CDR3 coding sequence is TGTGCCAGTGGACAGTATGAGCAGTTCTTC. V is TRBV28 and J is TRBJ2-1; D possibly corresponds to TRBD1 (6 bases). Germline V gives CDR1 MDHEN, CDR2 SYDVKM. V was shortened by 9 bases and J by 8 bases, with 8 bases between the two germline ends. The CDR3 runs 10 residues.

This rearrangement joins TRBV5-1 to TRBJ2-5; D is unclear. CDR1 is SGHRS and CDR2 is YFSETQ in the germline V gene. The ends were cut back, 0 bases at V and 2 bases at J, with 8 bases in the middle. The CDR3 consists of 14 residues. The CDR3 reads CASSLVSKQETQYF. In DNA, the CDR3 is TGCGCCAGCAGCTTGGTGTCAAAACAAGAGACCCAGTACTTC.

This clonotype was counted a few times. The chain is built from TRBV20-1 and TRBJ1-5; 8 bases are shared with TRBD1. The ends lost 3 bases at V and 1 base at J; junction bases unmatched: 8. The CDR3 covers 16 residues. Per germline, CDR1 DFQATT and CDR2 SNEGSKA (reference sequence). This CDR3 reads CSASPIDRGSNQPQHF. The CDR3 bases are TGCAGTGCTAGCCCAATTGACAGGGGAAGCAATCAGCCCCAGCATTTT.

This clonotype occurred many times. The J gene is TRBJ2-2, the V gene TRBV7-2; D gene uncertain. CDR3 length equals 12 residues. V lost 5 bases and J 2 bases, leaving 3 bases between the germline ends. CDR1 and CDR2 (germline): SGHTA, FQGNSA. The CDR3 loop reads CASSVNTGELFF. The CDR3 bases are TGTGCCAGCAGCGTTAACACCGGGGAGCTGTTTTTT.

This clonotype was detected ten times or more. This chain uses TRBV12-3 or TRBV12-4 with TRBJ1-1, with TRBD1 as a possible D gene (5 bases). The V and J ends lost 5 bases and 9 bases respectively, with 16 bases between them. The CDR3 runs 13 residues. The CDR3 DNA is TGTGCCAGCAGTCGACAGAGTCCCGGTAAAGCTTTCTTT. Amino acid sequence: CASSRQSPGKAFF.

This clonotype was counted only a few times. As DNA, the CDR3 is TGTGCCAGCAGCCAAGTTGGCAGGGCGGAGAGCACTGAAGCTTTCTTT. It codes for CASSQVGRAESTEAFF. The chain employs TRBV3-1 and TRBJ1-1, with a weak D call TRBD1 (5 bases). This CDR3 region has 16 residues. Trimming took 1 base from V and 4 from J, leaving 16 bases between them. The V gene's germline CDR1 is LGHDT and CDR2 YNNKEL (reference sequence).

V usage is TRBV5-1 and J usage is TRBJ2-1, with 9 positions matching TRBD2. Trimming at V came to 1 base and at J to 4 bases, leaving 3 bases not matched to a gene. This CDR3 contains 15 residues. Germline lookup yields CDR1 SGHRS and CDR2 YFSETQ. CDR3 region: CASSLQSGGYNEQFF. CDR3 sequence (DNA): TGCGCCAGCAGCTTGCAGAGCGGGGGGTACAATGAGCAGTTCTTC.

This clonotype occurred a few times. This rearrangement joins TRBV10-3 to TRBJ2-7; 8 bases are shared with TRBD2. This CDR3 comprises 13 residues. Per the germline V gene, CDR1 is ENHRY and CDR2 is SYGVKD. V gave up 3 bases and J gave up 7 bases; unmatched junction bases: 5. The CDR3: CAISDGLAGEQYF. The CDR3 DNA reads TGTGCCATCAGTGACGGGCTAGCGGGTGAGCAGTACTTC.

By share of the sample, this clonotype is medium-sized. At one end, the junction sequence differs from germline, possibly due to a read error. The chain employs TRBV5-1 and TRBJ2-5; D is ambiguous. Germline CDR1 is SGHRS and CDR2 is YFSETQ. This CDR3 has 11 amino acids. The CDR3 loop reads CASSIQETQYF. In DNA form, the CDR3 reads TGTGCCAGCAGCATTCAAGAGACCCAGTACTTC.

The chain combines TRBV12-3 or TRBV12-4 with TRBJ1-5; unclear D gene. Trimming cost V 7 bases and J 6 bases, with 13 bases left between them. The CDR3 has 13 residues. CDR3 protein: CASTKGWGQPQHF. Here the CDR3 DNA reads TGTGCCAGCACCAAAGGGTGGGGTCAGCCCCAGCATTTT.